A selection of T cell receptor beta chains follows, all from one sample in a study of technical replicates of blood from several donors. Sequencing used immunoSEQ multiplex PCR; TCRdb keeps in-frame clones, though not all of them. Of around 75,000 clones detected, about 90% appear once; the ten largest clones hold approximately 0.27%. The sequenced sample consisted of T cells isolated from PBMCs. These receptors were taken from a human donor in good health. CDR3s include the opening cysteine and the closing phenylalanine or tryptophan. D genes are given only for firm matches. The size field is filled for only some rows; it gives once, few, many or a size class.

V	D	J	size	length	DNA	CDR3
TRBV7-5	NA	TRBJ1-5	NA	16	TGTGTCAGAAGCTTAGGTTGCGGACAGGGCAGACAGCCCCAGCATTTT	CVRSLGCGQGRQPQHF
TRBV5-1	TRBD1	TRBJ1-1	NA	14	TGCGCCAGCAGCTTCCCGACAGGGAGAACTGAAGCTTTCTTT	CASSFPTGRTEAFF
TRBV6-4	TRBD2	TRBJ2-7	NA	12	TGTGCCAGCAGTGAAAGCGGGAACAACGAGTACTTC	CASSESGNNEYF
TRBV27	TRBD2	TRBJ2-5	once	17	TGTGCCAGCAGCCGAGAACTAGCGGGAGACCTCCAAGAGACCCAGTACTTC	CASSRELAGDLQETQYF
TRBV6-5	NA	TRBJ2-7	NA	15	TGTGCCAGCAGTTACTCAGCAGGGGCTGATTACGAGCAGTACTTC	CASSYSAGADYEQYF
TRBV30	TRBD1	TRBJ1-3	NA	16	TGTGCCTGGAGTCGAAAGATCAGGGGGACTGGAAACACCATATATTTT	CAWSRKIRGTGNTIYF
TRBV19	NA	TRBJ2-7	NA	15	TGTGCCAGTAGTATAGGCGGCGGTTCAACCTACGAGCAGTACTTC	CASSIGGGSTYEQYF
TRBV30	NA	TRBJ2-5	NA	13	TGTGCCTGGAGTAGACGACAGATGGAGACCCAGTACTTC	CAWSRRQMETQYF
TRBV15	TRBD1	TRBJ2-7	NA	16	TGTGCCACCAGCAGAGAGGGGGGGACAGGGAAAGACGAGCAGTACTTC	CATSREGGTGKDEQYF
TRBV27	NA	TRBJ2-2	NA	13	TGTGCCAGCTATTCAGCGAACACCGGGGAGCTGTTTTTT	CASYSANTGELFF
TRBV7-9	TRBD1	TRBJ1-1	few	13	TGTGCCAGCAGCTTAACGGGACAGATGTTGTCTTTCTTT	CASSLTGQMLSFF
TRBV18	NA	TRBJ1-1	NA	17	TGTGCCAGCTCACCACGGAAGTTAGGGGTCATGAACACTGAAGCTTTCTTT	CASSPRKLGVMNTEAFF
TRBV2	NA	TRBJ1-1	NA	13	TGTGCCAGCAGTCTAAGGGGTGGGACTGAAGCTTTCTTT	CASSLRGGTEAFF
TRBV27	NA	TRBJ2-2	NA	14	TGTGCCAGCCGTCCCAGGGGTAACACCGGGGAGCTGTTTTTT	CASRPRGNTGELFF
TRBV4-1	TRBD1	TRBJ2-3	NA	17	TGCGCCAGCAGCCAAGATGGGGGACAGGGTCTTTCAGATACGCAGTATTTT	CASSQDGGQGLSDTQYF
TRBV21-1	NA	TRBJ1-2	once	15	TGTGCCAGCAGCAAGAGGGACAGGGGTTGGCATGGCTACACCTTC	CASSKRDRGWHGYTF
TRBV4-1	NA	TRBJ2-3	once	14	TGCGCCAGCAGCCAAGAATTGGCGGCAGATACGCAGTATTTT	CASSQELAADTQYF
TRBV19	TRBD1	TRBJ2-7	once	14	TGTGCCAGTAGGGCAGACAGGGCGACTAACGAGCAGTACTTC	CASRADRATNEQYF
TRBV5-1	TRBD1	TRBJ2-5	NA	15	TGCGCCAGCAGCTTAGGACAGGGGAAACAAGAGACCCAGTACTTC	CASSLGQGKQETQYF
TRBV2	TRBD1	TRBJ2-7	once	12	TGTGCCAGCAGGGAGGACAGGGTCGAGCAGTACTTC	CASREDRVEQYF
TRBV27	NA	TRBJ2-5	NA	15	TGTGCCAGCAGTTTCAGTGGGGGGGCGGGGGAGACCCAGTACTTC	CASSFSGGAGETQYF
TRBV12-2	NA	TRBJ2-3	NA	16	TGTGCAAGCCTAGACCTTAGCGGGGGGCAGCCAGATACGCAGTATTTT	CASLDLSGGQPDTQYF
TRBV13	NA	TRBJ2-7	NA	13	TGTGCCAGCAGTTCCTCACCGAGCTACGAGCAGTACTTC	CASSSSPSYEQYF
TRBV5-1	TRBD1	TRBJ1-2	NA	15	TGCGCCAGCAGCTTGGACCCGAATACAGGGGGAGGCTACACCTTC	CASSLDPNTGGGYTF
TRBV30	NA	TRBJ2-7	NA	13	TGTGCCTGGAGAGCGGACGGCTCCTACGAGCAGTACTTC	CAWRADGSYEQYF
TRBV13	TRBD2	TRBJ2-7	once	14	TGTGCCAGCAGCGCGGGAGAGGGCCGCTACGAGCAGTACTTC	CASSAGEGRYEQYF
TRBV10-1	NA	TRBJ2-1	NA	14	TGCGCCAGCAGTGAGTCTTACAGGGATGGTGAGCAGTTCTTC	CASSESYRDGEQFF
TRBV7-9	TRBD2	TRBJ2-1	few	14	TGTGCCAGCCGATTAGCGGGAGAGGCGAATGAGCAGTTCTTC	CASRLAGEANEQFF
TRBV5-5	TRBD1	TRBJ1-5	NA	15	TGTGCCAGCAGTTCCGAGGACAGGGGAAATCAGCCCCAGCATTTT	CASSSEDRGNQPQHF
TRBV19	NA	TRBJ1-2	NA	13	TGTGCCAGTAGTATTGCAGTGAACTATGGCTACACCTTC	CASSIAVNYGYTF
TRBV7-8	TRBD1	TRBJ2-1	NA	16	TGTGCCAGCAGCTCGCCTCCGACAGGGGTAAGCAATGAGCAGTTCTTC	CASSSPPTGVSNEQFF
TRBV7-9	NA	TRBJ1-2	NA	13	TGTGCCAGCAGCCGACAGATAAACTATGGCTACACCTTC	CASSRQINYGYTF
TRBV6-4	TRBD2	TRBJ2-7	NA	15	TGTGCCAGCAGTCCAGGGACTAGCGGGTTTTACGAGCAGTACTTC	CASSPGTSGFYEQYF
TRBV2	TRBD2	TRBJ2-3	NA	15	TGTGCCAGCAGTGAATTACTAGCGGTCACAGATACGCAGTATTTT	CASSELLAVTDTQYF
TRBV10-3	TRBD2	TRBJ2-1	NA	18	TGTGCCATCAAACCGGGACTAGCGGGAACGGGGGGATACGATGAGCAGTTCTTC	CAIKPGLAGTGGYDEQFF
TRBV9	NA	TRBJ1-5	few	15	TGTGCCAGCAGCGCGGGGGGCTTGGGCAATCAGCCCCAGCATTTT	CASSAGGLGNQPQHF
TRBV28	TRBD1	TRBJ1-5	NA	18	TGTGCCAGCAGAAGTTTAGGACTTGCACAGGGGGCCGATCAGCCCCAGCATTTT	CASRSLGLAQGADQPQHF
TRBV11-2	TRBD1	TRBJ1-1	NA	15	TGTGCCAGCAGACCCCCAGGGGGTATGAACACTGAAGCTTTCTTT	CASRPPGGMNTEAFF
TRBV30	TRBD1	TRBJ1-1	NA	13	TGTGCCTGGAGTCCGGGACAGGGGGCTGAAGCTTTCTTT	CAWSPGQGAEAFF
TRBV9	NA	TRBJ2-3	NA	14	TGTGCCAGCCAACCAGGGGCTCAGGCAGATACGCAGTATTTT	CASQPGAQADTQYF